This TCR beta chain was captured by sequencing in a study of vaccination and CD4 T cells after COVID-19. Looking at the study overall: There were six male and four female convalescents, and two of them were Hispanic.

Judged by abundance, this clonotype is medium-sized (0.01 to 0.1%). Its antigen is still unknown. Sequenced with the Oncomine TCR Beta short-read assay was DNA taken from cultured CD4+ T cells. It was cultured CD4+ T cells from which genomic DNA was extracted. Via MiXCR, TCRdb re-called the PCR reads, giving one row per CDR3 protein. The data show 1,500 or so distinct CDR3 sequences, 10% to 15% seen once. Study results and limitations: Convalescent patients were relatively few, and early post-infection timepoints were missing.

This sample's treatment: 10-day PBMC culture with coronavirus spike peptide pools or control peptides (ViraFEST assay). One should note that the unexposed donor's CD4+ T cells were collected before the COVID-19 pandemic (2011-2018). IL-2 (approximately 9 IU/ml) and peptide pools (approximately 9.8 ug/ml) were added to cultures of some 2.2 million PBMCs per well. The CDR3 consists of 12 residues. CDR1 MDHEN and CDR2 SYDVKM come from the germline V gene. Deletions cut 3 bases from V and 0 bases from J, with 2 bases between. The chain is built from TRBV28 and TRBJ1-2; the D is unclear. The sample was CD4+ T cells from blood, cultured in vitro. The sequence came from a human donor in good health. The CDR3 loop is CASSFPNYGYTF. The CDR3 nucleotides are TGTGCCAGCAGTTTCCCTAACTATGGCTACACCTTC.